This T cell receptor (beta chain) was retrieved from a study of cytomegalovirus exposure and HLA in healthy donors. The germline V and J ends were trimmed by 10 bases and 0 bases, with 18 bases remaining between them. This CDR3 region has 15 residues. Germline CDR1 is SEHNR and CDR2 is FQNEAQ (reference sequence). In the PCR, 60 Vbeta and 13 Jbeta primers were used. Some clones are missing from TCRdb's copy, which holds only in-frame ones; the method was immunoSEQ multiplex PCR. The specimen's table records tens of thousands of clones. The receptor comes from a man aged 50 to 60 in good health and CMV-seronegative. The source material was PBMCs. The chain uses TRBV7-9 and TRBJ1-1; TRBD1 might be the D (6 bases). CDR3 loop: CATKGTNQMNTEAFF. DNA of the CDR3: TGTGCCACTAAGGGGACAAACCAAATGAACACTGAAGCTTTCTTT.